A single sample is the source of the 15 T cell receptor beta chains below, sequenced in a study of shared clonotypes between healthy human individuals. Profiled with immunoSEQ multiplex PCR; TCRdb holds only in-frame clones, not every one. Here the sample spans under 1 million clones, around 92% being singletons. CD8 cells regarded as naive lacked CD45RO, were positively chosen for CCR7, and omitted terminally differentiated effector memory CD45RA+ cells. What was sequenced was naive CD8+ T cells sorted from blood. The receptors were sampled from a young man in good health.

The genes are TRBV6-6 and TRBJ1-5; 8 bases are a match to TRBD1. Trimming at V came to 7 bases and at J to 5 bases, leaving 7 bases not matched to a gene. The germline CDR1 and CDR2 sequences are MNHNY and SVGAGI (reference sequence). CDR3 size: 14 residues. The CDR3 nucleotides read TGTGCCAGCACCTTCGGACAGGGTGATCAGCCCCAGCATTTT. Amino acid sequence: CASTFGQGDQPQHF.

A single count supports this clone. The J gene is TRBJ1-2, the V gene TRBV29-1; D ambiguous. This CDR3 has 12 residues. CDR1 is SQVTM and CDR2 is ANQGSEA in the germline V gene. Trimming cost V 4 bases and J 3 bases, with 9 bases left between them. The DNA of the CDR3 is TGCAGCGTTGGAACTCGGGACTATGGCTACACCTTC. The encoded protein is CSVGTRDYGYTF.

This clone showed up just once. The rearrangement links TRBV28 to TRBJ1-5; 8 bases are shared with TRBD1. The germline V gene encodes CDR1 MDHEN and CDR2 SYDVKM. The CDR3 length is 15 residues. Trimming at V came to 2 bases and at J to 2 bases, leaving 2 bases not matched to a gene. The CDR3 DNA reads as TGTGCCAGCAGTTTACAGGGGGCTGGCAATCAGCCCCAGCATTTT. It translates to CASSLQGAGNQPQHF.

The chain is built from TRBV4-1 and TRBJ2-5; TRBD2 might be the D (7 bases). Germline V gene lookup returns CDR1 MGHRA and CDR2 YSYEKL. V lost 0 bases, J lost 4 bases, and 12 bases lay in between. The CDR3 extends over 15 amino acids. The CDR3: CASSQDLRGGETQYF. The CDR3 DNA is TGCGCCAGCAGCCAAGATCTGAGGGGGGGAGAGACCCAGTACTTC.

This clone was counted only a few times. J is TRBJ1-2 and V is TRBV29-1; D remains unclear. Germline V lookup: CDR1 SQVTM, CDR2 ANQGSEA. This CDR3 comprises 15 residues. V dropped 0 bases and J dropped 3 bases, with 14 bases sitting between them. This CDR3 reads CSVEDRAAGDYGYTF. Written as DNA, the CDR3 is TGCAGCGTTGAAGATAGGGCGGCAGGAGACTATGGCTACACCTTC.

The chain recombines TRBV6-6 with TRBJ1-1; D possibly corresponds to TRBD1 (6 bases). Germline CDR1 MNHNY, CDR2 SVGAGI (reference sequence). The CDR3 is made up of 14 amino acids. The ends were cut back, 6 bases at V and 1 base at J, with 12 bases in the middle. The CDR3 loop reads CASSIRGENTEAFF. DNA for the CDR3: TGTGCCAGCAGCATCAGGGGAGAGAACACTGAAGCTTTCTTT.

V and J are TRBV6-1 and TRBJ1-5; 9 nucleotides match TRBD1. The CDR3 totals 17 residues. Germline CDR1 MNHNS, CDR2 SASEGT. V was pared by 2 bases and J by 5 bases, with 10 bases of the junction left unmatched. CDR3 in amino acids: CASSESPDRGLDQPQHF. The CDR3 DNA reads as TGTGCCAGCAGTGAAAGCCCGGACAGGGGATTGGATCAGCCCCAGCATTTT.

A remark on this clone: The same CDR3 is also encoded by other DNA sequences in this sample. The chain recombines TRBV4-1 with TRBJ2-7; 12 bases map to TRBD2. Looked up from germline, CDR1 is MGHRA and CDR2 is YSYEKL. The CDR3 is made up of 15 amino acids. Trimming at V came to 2 bases and at J to 1 base, leaving 0 bases not matched to a gene. CDR3 loop: CASSQTSGRSYEQYF. The CDR3 nucleotides are TGCGCCAGCAGCCAAACTAGCGGGAGGTCCTACGAGCAGTACTTC.

The J gene is TRBJ2-1, the V gene TRBV28; perhaps TRBD1 as D (5 bases). CDR1 is MDHEN, CDR2 SYDVKM, per germline. Trimming took off 0 bases at V and 8 bases at J, with 8 bases between the two ends. CDR3 size: 13 residues. The CDR3 nucleotides are TGTGCCAGCAGTTTATGGCAGGGCCATGAGCAGTTCTTC. Amino acid sequence: CASSLWQGHEQFF.

Notes on this clone: This same CDR3 is encoded by further DNA sequences in the sample. The V and J genes are TRBV20-1 and TRBJ1-1, with D perhaps matching TRBD1 (5 bases). This CDR3 is 11 amino acids long. The V gene lost 6 bases and the J gene lost 5 bases, with 10 bases spanning the gap. CDR1 DFQATT and CDR2 SNEGSKA come from the germline V gene (reference sequence). In DNA, the CDR3 is TGCAGTGCCAGTGGGGGGACTGAAGCTTTCTTT. Protein: CSASGGTEAFF.

The V call is TRBV4-2, the J call TRBJ2-7; possible D gene TRBD2, 6 bases. This CDR3 contains 17 residues. CDR1 is LGHNA, CDR2 YNFKEQ, per germline. Between the trimmed V and J ends, which lost 0 bases and 0 bases, there was a span of 15 bases. The DNA for the CDR3 is TGTGCCAGCAGCCAAGATCTTATTAGCGGTTCCTCCTACGAGCAGTACTTC. Its translation is CASSQDLISGSSYEQYF.

This chain uses TRBV7-2 with TRBJ2-7, with D perhaps TRBD1 or TRBD2 (5 bases each). V lost 4 bases, J lost 1 base, and 14 bases lay in between. Germline-derived CDR1 and CDR2 are SGHTA and FQGNSA. The CDR3 extends over 15 amino acids. The CDR3, as DNA: TGTGCCAGCAGCTCTTCTCGGGACGGATCCTACGAGCAGTACTTC. It yields the protein CASSSSRDGSYEQYF.

V usage is TRBV6-5 and J usage is TRBJ2-5; TRBD1 matches at 7 bases. The V gene's germline CDR1 is MNHEY and CDR2 SVGAGI. J gave up 2 bases and V 6 bases, and 0 bases lay outside the gene matches. The CDR3 runs to 12 residues. CDR3 in DNA: TGTGCCAGCAGGACAGGGCAAGAGACCCAGTACTTC. Protein sequence: CASRTGQETQYF.

The CDR3 sequence is CSVELQGGQPQHF. CDR3 coding DNA: TGCAGCGTTGAATTACAGGGAGGACAGCCCCAGCATTTT. The chain couples TRBV29-1 to TRBJ1-5; the D gene is possibly TRBD1 (6 bases). Per the germline V gene, CDR1 is SQVTM and CDR2 is ANQGSEA. The V end lost 2 bases, the J end lost 7 bases, and 12 bases lay between the germline ends. CDR3 length: 13 amino acids.

Concerning this clone itself: Other DNA sequences in the same sample also yield this CDR3. This rearrangement joins TRBV5-1 to TRBJ2-5; D unclear. The CDR3 has 12 residues. Germline CDR1 SGHRS, CDR2 YFSETQ. V lost 0 bases to trimming and J lost 4 bases, with 4 bases between them. CDR3 coding DNA: TGCGCCAGCAGCTTGGCCGGAGAGACCCAGTACTTC. Translating gives CASSLAGETQYF.